The present T cell receptor beta chain was sequenced within a study of blood T cell repertoires in COVID-19. About the research overall: Sites across the United States, Italy and Spain contributed samples from acute and convalescent COVID-19.

The CDR3 consists of 13 residues. From germline, CDR1 is MNHEY and CDR2 SVGAGI. The junction had 3 bases not matched to a gene; V was cut back by 6 bases and J by 3 bases. Assay used: immunoSEQ multiplex PCR; TCRdb lists only in-frame clones, some missing. Of some 350,000 clones detected, over 70% appear once; the ten largest clones hold about 5%. Each recovered donor of Cohort 3 presented with two negative PCRs, clearance, or symptom resolution. The V gene is TRBV6-5, the J gene TRBJ2-5; TRBD1 aligns across 8 bases. This clonotype was obtained from a man aged 25-40 years who had recovered from COVID-19. The specimen sequenced was PBMCs or T cells enriched from blood (not recorded which). The CDR3 sequence: CASSRTGKETQYF. The CDR3 nucleotides are TGTGCCAGCAGCCGGACAGGGAAAGAGACCCAGTACTTC.